This T cell receptor (beta chain) was profiled in a study of control samples from healthy donors and cancer patients. Data came from immunoSEQ multiplex PCR; TCRdb stores just in-frame clones and leaves some out. The table includes some 130,000 clones, around 92% detected once. The CDR3 is made up of 18 amino acids. The V segment lost 0 bases and the J segment 9 bases; nucleotides outside the gene matches: 17. In germline, CDR1 is SGHRS, CDR2 YFSETQ. About this clone itself: Other DNA sequences within the sample encode an identical CDR3.

The V call is TRBV5-1, the J call TRBJ2-1; 8 bases are shared with TRBD2. This receptor was obtained from a woman between 50 and 59 years old in good health. The specimen sequenced was blood. The CDR3: CASSLGGVGRAPLGEQFF. CDR3 nucleotide sequence: TGCGCCAGCAGCTTGGGGGGGGTCGGGAGGGCCCCTCTAGGTGAGCAGTTCTTC.